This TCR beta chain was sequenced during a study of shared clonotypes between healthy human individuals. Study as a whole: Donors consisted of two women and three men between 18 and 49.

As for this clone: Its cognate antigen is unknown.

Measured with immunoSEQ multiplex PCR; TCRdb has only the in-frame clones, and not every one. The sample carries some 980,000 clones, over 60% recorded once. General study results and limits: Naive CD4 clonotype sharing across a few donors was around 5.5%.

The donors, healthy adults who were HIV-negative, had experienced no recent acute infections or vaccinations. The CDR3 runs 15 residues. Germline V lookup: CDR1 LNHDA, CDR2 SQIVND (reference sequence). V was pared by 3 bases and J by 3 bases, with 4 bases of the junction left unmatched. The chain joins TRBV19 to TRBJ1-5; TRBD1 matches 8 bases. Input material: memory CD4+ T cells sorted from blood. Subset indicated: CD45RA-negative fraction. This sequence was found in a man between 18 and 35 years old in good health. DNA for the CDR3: TGTGCCAGTAGTATTCAGGGGGCGGACAATCAGCCCCAGCATTTT. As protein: CASSIQGADNQPQHF.